This entry concerns a single TCR beta chain. The antigen is not known. Time point indicated: week 5, during vaccination. Each dose delivered 300 ug of mutant IDH1 20-mer peptide subcutaneously with imiquimod. Deletions cut 4 bases from V and 4 bases from J, with 16 bases between. The CDR3 is 16 residues long. Germline CDR1 is MDHEN and CDR2 is SYDVKM. Clones were read by immunoSEQ multiplex PCR, and TCRdb kept only the in-frame ones, dropping some. The sample has fewer than 100,000 clones, about 91% seen once. The sample originates from a study of a mutant IDH1 vaccine in newly diagnosed glioma. Study information: The treated group averaged about 41 years old and was about 60% male, approximately 38% female. Patients arrived already treated with radiotherapy, temozolomide, or both, most having had both.

The sequence derives from a woman aged 45 to 65 with glioma. The genes are TRBV28 and TRBJ2-2, with D possibly TRBD2 on 5 matching bases. Sequences were derived from PBMCs, sampled from a glioma patient whose treatment included an IDH1 peptide vaccine. The DNA for the CDR3 is TGTGCCAGCAGTTCCCCGTCCGGACTGACCACCGGGGAGCTGTTTTTT. This encodes CASSSPSGLTTGELFF.